Following are 15 T cell receptor beta chains from one sample sequenced in a study of T cell responses to AZD1222 COVID-19 vaccine. This table comes from immunoSEQ multiplex PCR, and its TCRdb copy is limited to in-frame clones, with some not included. Of more than 150,000 clones in the sample, less than 95% are singletons; the top ten hold about 4.2%. The specimen was peripheral blood, collected on day 0 of AZD1222 vaccination. The receptors derive from an adult in good health.

The V call is TRBV7-3, the J call TRBJ1-2; 9 bases line up with TRBD1. V lost 5 bases, J lost 4 bases, and 5 bases stayed unmatched. CDR1 is SGHTA, CDR2 FQGTGA, per germline. CDR3 size: 14 residues. This CDR3 is CASSPRGQGYGYTF. The CDR3 coding sequence is TGTGCCAGCAGCCCCCGGGGACAGGGCTATGGCTACACCTTC.

This clone came up once. The J gene is TRBJ2-1, the V gene TRBV24-1, with D tentatively TRBD1 (6 bases). V was cut by 5 bases and J by 5 bases, with 12 bases left in between. This CDR3 is 14 amino acids long. CDR1 and CDR2 (germline): KGHDR, SFDVKD. DNA of the CDR3: TGTGCCACCAGTGCCGAGACAGGACACAATGAGCAGTTCTTC. Encoded protein: CATSAETGHNEQFF.

The chain has TRBV28 and TRBJ2-3; 9 nucleotides align to TRBD1. The CDR3 runs to 13 residues. Germline CDR1 MDHEN, CDR2 SYDVKM. V shed 8 bases, J shed 4 bases, and the junction held 4 bases outside the gene matches. The CDR3 is CASGDRAPDTQYF. In DNA, the CDR3 is TGTGCCAGCGGGGACAGGGCCCCAGATACGCAGTATTTT.

The J gene is TRBJ1-5, the V gene TRBV6-2 or TRBV6-3, with 8 bases aligning to TRBD1. The CDR3 extends over 16 amino acids. Losses at the gene ends were 4 bases for V and 3 bases for J; bases not matched to a gene: 8. Looked up from germline, CDR1 is MNHEY and CDR2 is SVGEGT. The CDR3 DNA reads as TGTGCCAGCAGTTCTTGGACAGGGCTTGCCAATCAGCCCCAGCATTTT. The encoded protein is CASSSWTGLANQPQHF.

V and J are TRBV5-4 and TRBJ1-2, with 12 bases matching TRBD1. The CDR3 has 15 amino acids. The trim removed 0 bases at V and 6 bases at J, leaving 3 bases unmatched. Germline V gene lookup returns CDR1 SGHNT and CDR2 YYREEE (reference sequence). The CDR3 is CASSLGDRGRNGYTF. The CDR3 nucleotides are TGTGCCAGCAGCTTGGGGGACAGGGGGCGGAATGGCTACACCTTC.

V gene TRBV9 combines with J gene TRBJ2-1, with TRBD2 matching 11 bases. V shed 4 bases and J 9 bases; nucleotides not matched to a gene: 9. CDR1 is SGDLS, CDR2 YYNGEE, per germline. This CDR3 region has 15 residues. Here the CDR3 reads CASSPGHSGRVEQFF. The CDR3 bases are TGTGCCAGCAGCCCAGGGCATAGCGGGAGGGTTGAGCAGTTCTTC.

This clone was seen once. The V and J genes are TRBV9 and TRBJ2-1; D possibly matches TRBD1 or TRBD2 (9 bases each). V gave up 2 bases and J gave up 2 bases, with 26 bases separating them. Germline CDR1 SGDLS, CDR2 YYNGEE. There are 20 residues in the CDR3. The DNA of the CDR3 is TGTGCCAGCAGCGTCACCGGGACAGGGTTTCTAGCGGGACCCTACAATGAGCAGTTCTTC. Translating gives CASSVTGTGFLAGPYNEQFF.

The V call is TRBV27, the J call TRBJ1-1, with 8 bases lining up with TRBD1. In germline, CDR1 is MNHEY, CDR2 SMNVEV (reference sequence). With V trimmed by 3 bases and J by 1 base, 13 bases remained unmatched. The CDR3 covers 18 residues. The CDR3 loop is CASSFSVQGAVRNTEAFF. The CDR3 bases are TGTGCCAGCAGTTTTTCCGTCCAGGGGGCAGTGAGGAACACTGAAGCTTTCTTT.

This chain uses TRBV5-1 with TRBJ2-1, with TRBD2 matching 9 bases. Trimming took 0 bases from V and 3 from J; bases not matched to a gene: 1. CDR1 and CDR2 (germline): SGHRS, YFSETQ. This CDR3 has 15 residues. This CDR3 reads CASSLVAGDYNEQFF. The CDR3, as DNA: TGCGCCAGCAGCTTGGTAGCGGGGGACTACAATGAGCAGTTCTTC.

V and J are TRBV3-1 (or the pseudogene TRBV3-2) and TRBJ2-1, with 8 bases that match TRBD2. The CDR3 is 20 amino acids. J was trimmed by 0 bases and V by 1 base; bases with no gene match: 14. CDR1 LGHDT and CDR2 YNNKEL come from the germline V gene (reference sequence). As DNA, the CDR3 is TGTGCCAGCAGCCAAGGTGGACTAGCTTTCCAAACGAGCTCCTACAATGAGCAGTTCTTC. This codes for CASSQGGLAFQTSSYNEQFF.

This clone showed up just a few times. The chain carries TRBV19 and TRBJ2-1; D gene ambiguous. The CDR3 contains 12 residues. Germline V lookup: CDR1 LNHDA, CDR2 SQIVND (reference sequence). Trimming stripped 9 bases from V and 2 bases from J, with 8 bases between. This chain's CDR3 is CASRSPYNEQFF. CDR3 nucleotide sequence: TGTGCCAGCCGCTCACCCTACAATGAGCAGTTCTTC.

This rearrangement joins TRBV30 to TRBJ2-7, with D perhaps TRBD1 (6 bases). The V gene's germline CDR1 is GTSNPN and CDR2 SVGIG (reference sequence). With 0 bases removed from V and 9 bases from J, the gap between germline ends came to 15 bases. This CDR3 comprises 13 residues. Here the CDR3 reads CAWSVGAVGWQYF. The CDR3 DNA follows: TGTGCCTGGAGTGTGGGGGCGGTCGGGTGGCAGTACTTC.

The V call is TRBV5-1, the J call TRBJ2-7; the D is unclear. V was cut by 6 bases and J by 0 bases, with 13 bases left in between. Germline V gives CDR1 SGHRS, CDR2 YFSETQ. The CDR3 covers 14 residues. CDR3: CASKMYGDSYEQYF. CDR3 sequence (DNA): TGCGCCAGCAAAATGTATGGGGACTCCTACGAGCAGTACTTC.

This clone showed up just once. This chain links TRBV4-1 with TRBJ2-7; D is uncertain. The CDR3 sequence is 14 residues long. The V and J ends lost 4 bases and 3 bases respectively, with 13 bases between them. Germline lookup yields CDR1 MGHRA and CDR2 YSYEKL. CDR3 sequence reads: CASSPTSLGYEQYF. The CDR3 region has the DNA TGCGCCAGCAGCCCCACCTCCCTCGGCTACGAGCAGTACTTC.

The CDR3 loop reads CASSLVGRGSSYEQYF. The CDR3 region has the DNA TGTGCCAGCAGCTTAGTGGGCAGGGGAAGCTCCTACGAGCAGTACTTC. The chain joins TRBV7-2 to TRBJ2-7, with a weak D call TRBD1 (6 bases). The V end lost 1 base, the J end lost 0 bases, and 13 bases lay between the germline ends. CDR3 length: 16 amino acids. Germline V gives CDR1 SGHTA, CDR2 FQGNSA.